This T cell receptor beta chain was sequenced during a study of cytomegalovirus exposure and HLA in healthy donors. Study findings and constraints: In a later analysis, about 17,000 TCR beta sequences were associated with HLA alleles at 0.05 false discovery rate. The study designated 150 or so TCR beta chains cytomegalovirus-associated. Reportedly, TCR beta sequences accurately predicted HLA-A and HLA-B alleles in most subjects.

Looked up from germline, CDR1 is MNHNY and CDR2 is SVGAGI (reference sequence). The CDR3 sequence is 12 residues long. Amplification used 60 Vbeta primers and 13 Jbeta primers. Profiling relied on immunoSEQ multiplex PCR, and the TCRdb table lists in-frame clones only, not all of them. The data show under 300,000 clones, 80% to 95% seen once. A note on this clone: Its antigen is undetermined.

The chain uses TRBV6-6 and TRBJ2-5, with D perhaps matching TRBD2 (6 bases). The end of the DNA is better explained by TRBJ2-7, so the J call may be wrong. Sequencing input: PBMCs. The TCR comes from a girl aged 2 to 10 in good health and CMV-seronegative. CDR3 coding DNA: TGTGCCAGTTCGGGGACTTCCTACGAGCAGTACTTC. Its translation is CASSGTSYEQYF.